These 21 T cell receptor beta chains were all obtained from the same sample, sequenced in a study of CD8+CD57+ T cells in acquired aplastic anemia. Genomic DNA was employed as the template in profiling TCR beta VDJ and CDR3. TCRdb used MiXCR to reprocess the reads, holding one entry per CDR3 protein. The profile shows roughly 170,000 distinct CDR3 sequences, about three fifths of them singletons. Sequenced input: sorted CD4+, CD8+, or CD8+CD57+ T cells (not recorded which) from PBMCs. These receptors were taken from a human donor in good health.

The chain uses TRBV2 and TRBJ1-4; possible D gene TRBD1, 6 bases. Trimming took off 2 bases at V and 10 bases at J, with 17 bases between the two ends. Looked up from germline, CDR1 is SNHLY and CDR2 is FYNNEI. This CDR3 spans 15 amino acids. The CDR3 sequence is CASSETAGAEGKLFF. The CDR3 coding sequence is TGTGCCAGCAGTGAAACGGCAGGGGCCGAGGGAAAACTGTTTTTT.

The gene calls are TRBV15 and TRBJ2-1, with a tentative D call TRBD2 (6 bases). The germline V gene encodes CDR1 LNHNV and CDR2 YYDKDF (reference sequence). V shed 5 bases and J shed 6 bases, with 14 bases lying between them. The CDR3 runs to 14 residues. The CDR3 protein is CATSSIRGSNEQFF. The CDR3 nucleotides read TGTGCCACCAGCTCGATTCGGGGGAGCAATGAGCAGTTCTTC. The full variable domain, completed using reference TRBV15 and TRBJ2-1, is DAMVIQNPRYQVTQFGKPVTLSCSQTLNHNVMYWYQQKSSQAPKLLFHYYDKDFNNEADTPDNFQSRRPNTSFCFLDIRSPGLGDTAMYLCATSSIRGSNEQFFGPGTRLTVL.

The V and J genes are TRBV15 and TRBJ2-2; D remains ambiguous. The CDR3 runs 16 residues. Trimming pared 0 bases from V and 4 bases from J, leaving 12 bases between. CDR1 LNHNV and CDR2 YYDKDF come from the germline V gene (reference sequence). The CDR3 nucleotides read TGTGCCACCAGCAGAGATGGTATAAGCCTCACCGGGGAGCTGTTTTTT. It encodes CATSRDGISLTGELFF.

This chain connects TRBV19 to TRBJ2-2; TRBD2 might be the D (6 bases). From germline, CDR1 is LNHDA and CDR2 SQIVND (reference sequence). This CDR3 contains 15 residues. V lost 5 bases, J lost 0 bases, and 10 bases lay in between. This chain's CDR3 is CASSWSGSNTGELFF. CDR3 DNA sequence: TGTGCCAGTAGTTGGAGCGGGTCGAACACCGGGGAGCTGTTTTTT. The variable domain in full, completed from reference TRBV19 and TRBJ2-2, reads DGGITQSPKYLFRKEGQNVTLSCEQNLNHDAMYWYRQDPGQGLRLIYYSQIVNDFQKGDIAEGYSVSREKKESFPLTVTSAQKNPTAFYLCASSWSGSNTGELFFGEGSRLTVL.

V gene TRBV29-1 combines with J gene TRBJ1-2; TRBD1 might be the D (5 bases). This CDR3 contains 13 residues. Germline assignment: CDR1 SQVTM and CDR2 ANQGSEA. Trimming removed 7 bases from V and 4 bases from J, with 16 bases in between. The CDR3 sequence: CSEKRQRGYGYTF. In DNA form, the CDR3 reads TGCAGCGAGAAAAGACAGAGGGGCTATGGCTACACCTTC.

This clonotype was recorded a few times. V usage is TRBV7-7 and J usage is TRBJ2-7; D remains unclear. The CDR3 is 14 amino acids. The germline CDR1 and CDR2 sequences are SSHAT and FNYEAQ (reference sequence). V shed 1 base and J shed 7 bases, with 14 bases lying between them. For the CDR3, the DNA is TGTGCCAGCAGCTTAGGGTTAGCAGAGTCGGAGCAGTACTTC. As protein: CASSLGLAESEQYF.

The gene calls are TRBV15 and TRBJ1-6; D is undetermined. The CDR3 extends over 15 amino acids. The V gene lost 1 base and the J gene lost 1 base, with 5 bases spanning the gap. In germline, CDR1 is LNHNV, CDR2 YYDKDF (reference sequence). CDR3 loop: CATSRGLSYNSPLHF. CDR3 bases: TGTGCCACCAGCAGAGGGTTGTCCTATAATTCACCCCTCCACTTT.

The chain recombines TRBV2 with TRBJ2-7; the D call may be TRBD1 or TRBD2 (5 bases each). Trimming removed 4 bases at V and 6 bases at J, with 19 bases between. Germline V CDR1 and CDR2: SNHLY, FYNNEI. This CDR3 spans 15 amino acids. CDR3 amino acids: CASSAPLRPGGEQYV. In DNA form, the CDR3 reads TGTGCCAGCAGTGCCCCCTTACGGCCTGGGGGCGAGCAGTACGTC.

The chain recombines TRBV2 with TRBJ2-7; D is unclear. The germline gives CDR1 SNHLY, CDR2 FYNNEI. This CDR3 spans 16 amino acids. V was clipped by 3 bases and J by 1 base, with 16 bases between them. The CDR3 DNA reads TGTGCCAGCAGTGACCCAATAAAGATCCTTTCCTACGAGCAGTACTTC. Protein product: CASSDPIKILSYEQYF.

V and J are TRBV25-1 and TRBJ1-6, with D unresolved. Trimming pared 6 bases from V and 8 bases from J, leaving 11 bases between. The CDR3 covers 13 residues. Germline loops: CDR1 MGHDK, CDR2 SYGVNS. The CDR3 DNA is TGTGCCAGCAGGCGGCAGGATGATTCACCCCTCCACTTT. It specifies CASRRQDDSPLHF. Full variable domain (outside the CDR3, taken from reference TRBV25-1 and TRBJ1-6): EADIYQTPRYLVIGTGKKITLECSQTMGHDKMYWYQQDPGMELHLIHYSYGVNSTEKGDLSSESTVSRIRTEHFPLTLESARPSHTSQYLCASRRQDDSPLHFGNGTRLTVT.

The rearrangement links TRBV19 to TRBJ1-1, with D maybe TRBD1 (6 bases). Trimming pared 7 bases from V and 1 base from J, leaving 10 bases between. This CDR3 has 13 residues. CDR1 is LNHDA and CDR2 is SQIVND in the germline V gene (reference sequence). CDR3 amino acids: CASTKGGNTEAFF. The CDR3 nucleotides are TGTGCCAGTACCAAGGGGGGGAACACTGAAGCTTTCTTT.

The V gene is TRBV12-3 or TRBV12-4, the J gene TRBJ2-1, with 10 bases fitting TRBD2. Losses at the gene ends were 6 bases for V and 4 bases for J; bases not matched to a gene: 9. This CDR3 spans 16 amino acids. The CDR3 loop reads CASSHERGGLYNEQFF. The CDR3, as DNA: TGTGCCAGCAGCCACGAGCGGGGGGGCCTATACAATGAGCAGTTCTTC.

This chain joins TRBV19 and TRBJ2-3; D gene ambiguous. The V gene lost 3 bases and the J gene lost 0 bases, with 10 bases spanning the gap. The CDR3 length is 15 residues. CDR1 is LNHDA and CDR2 is SQIVND in the germline V gene (reference sequence). CDR3 sequence: CASSIDRTSTDTQYF. As DNA, the CDR3 is TGTGCCAGTAGTATCGATCGAACTAGCACAGATACGCAGTATTTT. The full variable domain, completed using reference TRBV19 and TRBJ2-3, is DGGITQSPKYLFRKEGQNVTLSCEQNLNHDAMYWYRQDPGQGLRLIYYSQIVNDFQKGDIAEGYSVSREKKESFPLTVTSAQKNPTAFYLCASSIDRTSTDTQYFGPGTRLTVL.

V usage is TRBV10-3 and J usage is TRBJ2-3, with D possibly TRBD1 on 8 matching bases. The V end was cut by 5 bases, the J end by 6 bases, with 21 bases between. CDR3 length: 16 amino acids. Germline lookup yields CDR1 ENHRY and CDR2 SYGVKD. The CDR3: CAISSDRGGKLDTQYF. For the CDR3, the DNA is TGTGCCATCAGTAGCGACAGGGGAGGGAAGCTTGATACGCAGTATTTT.

There are many counts of this clonotype. The chain uses TRBV4-1 and TRBJ1-5; D uncertain. The CDR3 sequence is 14 residues long. Germline CDR1 reads MGHRA; CDR2 reads YSYEKL. V lost 0 bases to trimming and J lost 7 bases, with 10 bases between them. The CDR3 spells CASSQDRVWQPQHF. In nucleotides, the CDR3 is TGCGCCAGCAGCCAAGACCGCGTATGGCAGCCCCAGCATTTT.

This chain connects TRBV24-1 to TRBJ2-7; 14 bases match TRBD2. Germline trimming cut 3 bases from V and 6 bases from J; bases unmatched to any gene: 6. Germline assignment: CDR1 KGHDR and CDR2 SFDVKD. This CDR3 spans 16 amino acids. CDR3 amino acids: CATSDATSGRAAEQYF. The CDR3 DNA is TGTGCCACCAGTGATGCGACTAGCGGGAGGGCGGCCGAGCAGTACTTC.

This rearrangement joins TRBV2 to TRBJ2-7, with TRBD1 matching over 7 bases. The germline V gene has CDR1 SNHLY and CDR2 FYNNEI. CDR3 length equals 14 residues. The ends lost 7 bases at V and 3 bases at J; junction bases unmatched: 9. In DNA form, the CDR3 reads TGTGCCAGCAACCCGACAGGGCTGGGCTACGAGCAGTACTTC. Translating gives CASNPTGLGYEQYF.

The genes are TRBV19 and TRBJ1-1, with TRBD1 as a possible D gene (5 bases). CDR3 length: 13 amino acids. CDR1 and CDR2 from the germline V gene are LNHDA and SQIVND (reference sequence). The V end lost 6 bases, the J end lost 0 bases, and 8 bases lay between the germline ends. The CDR3 spells CASSPQVNTEAFF. CDR3 bases: TGTGCCAGTAGCCCACAGGTGAACACTGAAGCTTTCTTT.

The chain employs TRBV2 and TRBJ2-7; D gene ambiguous. The germline V gene has CDR1 SNHLY and CDR2 FYNNEI. V gave up 5 bases and J gave up 3 bases, with 14 bases separating them. The CDR3 sequence is 14 residues long. CDR3 protein: CASSLQTALYEQYF. The CDR3 nucleotides read TGTGCCAGCAGTCTCCAGACTGCGCTCTACGAGCAGTACTTC.

The sample holds many counts of this clonotype. V and J are TRBV12-3 or TRBV12-4 and TRBJ2-4, with D perhaps TRBD2 (6 bases). V lost 3 bases, J lost 3 bases, and 18 bases lay in between. The CDR3 loop spans 17 amino acids. This CDR3 reads CASSFNSGRRGKNIQYF. CDR3 nucleotide sequence: TGTGCCAGCAGTTTTAACTCCGGGAGACGAGGCAAAAACATTCAGTACTTC.

A note on this clonotype: A junction boundary mismatches the germline segment, possibly from a read error. The genes are TRBV5-1 and TRBJ1-6; no reliable D call. The CDR3 is 15 residues long. Germline V gives CDR1 SGHRS, CDR2 YFSETQ. The CDR3 DNA sequence: TGTGCCAGCAGCTTAGTCCGGGGTCTTAGGTCACCCCTCCACTTT. Translating it yields CASSLVRGLRSPLHF.